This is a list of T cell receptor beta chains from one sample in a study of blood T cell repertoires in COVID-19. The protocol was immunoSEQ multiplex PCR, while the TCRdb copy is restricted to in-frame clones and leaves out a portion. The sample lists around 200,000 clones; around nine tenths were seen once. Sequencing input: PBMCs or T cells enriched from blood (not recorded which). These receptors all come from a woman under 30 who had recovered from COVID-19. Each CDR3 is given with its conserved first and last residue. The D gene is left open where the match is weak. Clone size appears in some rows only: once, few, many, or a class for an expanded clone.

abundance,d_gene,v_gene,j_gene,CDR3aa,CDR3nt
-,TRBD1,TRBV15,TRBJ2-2,CATSRDPKGANTGELFF,TGTGCCACCAGCAGAGATCCTAAGGGGGCAAACACCGGGGAGCTGTTTTTT
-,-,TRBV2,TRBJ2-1,CASRVRATDKLEEQFF,TGTGCCAGCAGAGTAAGGGCGACAGACAAACTGGAAGAGCAGTTCTTC
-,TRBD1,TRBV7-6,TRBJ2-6,CASSPRISGTGGPGANVLTF,TGTGCCAGCAGCCCGAGAATTTCCGGGACAGGGGGCCCTGGGGCCAACGTCCTGACTTTC
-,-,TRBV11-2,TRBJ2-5,CASSSPGLQETQYF,TGTGCCAGCAGCTCGCCGGGACTCCAAGAGACCCAGTACTTC
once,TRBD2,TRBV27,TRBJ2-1,CASSLTSVDNEQFF,TGTGCCAGCAGTTTAACTAGCGTCGACAATGAGCAGTTCTTC
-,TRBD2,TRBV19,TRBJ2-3,CASRSLAGDTDTQYF,TGTGCCAGTAGGTCACTAGCGGGAGACACAGATACGCAGTATTTT
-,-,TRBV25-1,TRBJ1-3,CASSEQAPYLNTIYF,TGTGCCAGCAGTGAACAGGCCCCCTATTTAAACACCATATATTTT
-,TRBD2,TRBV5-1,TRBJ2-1,CASSSGTRNEQFF,TGCGCCAGCAGCTCCGGGACTAGGAATGAGCAGTTCTTC
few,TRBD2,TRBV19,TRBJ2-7,CASSLGTSGSYEQYF,TGTGCCAGTAGTCTGGGGACTAGCGGGAGCTACGAGCAGTACTTC
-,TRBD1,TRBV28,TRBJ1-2,CASRGNRGLYYGYTF,TGTGCCAGCAGAGGAAACAGGGGGTTATACTATGGCTACACCTTC
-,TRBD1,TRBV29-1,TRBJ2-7,CSVEKGAREQYF,TGCAGCGTTGAAAAGGGGGCGAGAGAGCAGTACTTC
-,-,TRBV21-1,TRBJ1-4,CASSKRQGNDNAGEKLFF,TGTGCCAGCAGCAAAAGGCAGGGTAACGATAACGCGGGAGAAAAACTGTTTTTT
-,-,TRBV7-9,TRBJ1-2,CASSLGALNYGYTF,TGTGCCAGCAGCTTAGGCGCACTTAACTATGGCTACACCTTC
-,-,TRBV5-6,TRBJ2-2,CASSRLSNTGELFF,TGTGCCAGCAGTAGACTTTCGAACACCGGGGAGCTGTTTTTT
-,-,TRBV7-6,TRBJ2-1,CASRVEGGNNEQFF,TGTGCCAGCAGAGTAGAGGGCGGAAACAATGAGCAGTTCTTC
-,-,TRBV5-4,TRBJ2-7,CASSSGGQVSEQYF,TGTGCCAGCAGCTCGGGGGGACAGGTTAGCGAGCAGTACTTC
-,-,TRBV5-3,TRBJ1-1,CARSLVGAGDTEAFF,TGTGCCAGAAGCTTGGTAGGGGCAGGGGACACTGAAGCTTTCTTT
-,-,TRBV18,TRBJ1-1,CASSPTSRLDEAFF,TGTGCCAGCTCACCAACGTCTAGGCTAGATGAAGCTTTCTTT
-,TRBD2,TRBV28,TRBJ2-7,CASSPGTSGSFPRF,TGTGCCAGCAGCCCTGGGACTAGCGGGAGTTTCCCTCGGTTC
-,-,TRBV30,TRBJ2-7,CAWSPDTYEQYF,TGTGCCTGGAGCCCGGACACCTACGAGCAGTACTTC
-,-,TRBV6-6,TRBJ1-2,CASSRQERVVRYGYTF,TGTGCCAGCAGCCGACAAGAACGTGTGGTTCGGTATGGCTACACCTTC
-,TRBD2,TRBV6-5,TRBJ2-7,CASSGLAGVEQYF,TGTGCCAGCAGCGGACTAGCGGGAGTCGAGCAGTACTTC
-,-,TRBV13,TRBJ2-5,CASSPAADGYQETQYF,TGTGCCAGCAGCCCAGCGGCCGACGGGTACCAAGAGACCCAGTACTTC
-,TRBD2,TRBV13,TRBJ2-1,CASSLPSGGNNEQFF,TGTGCCAGCAGCTTACCAAGCGGGGGTAACAATGAGCAGTTCTTC
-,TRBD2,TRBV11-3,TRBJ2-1,CASSLGGSATNEQFF,TGTGCCAGCAGCTTAGGCGGGAGTGCTACCAATGAGCAGTTCTTC
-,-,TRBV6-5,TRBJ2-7,CASSYGWGPYEQYF,TGTGCCAGCAGTTACGGGTGGGGCCCCTACGAGCAGTACTTC
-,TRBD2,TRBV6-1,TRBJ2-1,CASSAGGRAQYNEQFF,TGTGCCAGCAGTGCGGGCGGGAGGGCCCAGTACAATGAGCAGTTCTTC